The rows below give T cell receptor beta chains drawn from one sample of a study of shared clonotypes between healthy human individuals. Clones were read by immunoSEQ multiplex PCR, and TCRdb kept only the in-frame ones, dropping some. Of about 600,000 clones in the sample, roughly 79% were seen once. Sequenced input: PBMCs. The receptors originated from a woman aged 40 to 50 in good health. Some clones in this sample may be carry-over from other donors' samples. Both conserved end residues are trimmed from each CDR3.

cdr3_length	j_call	v_call	cdr3_aa
13	TRBJ2-5	TRBV28	ASSRITGGAETQY
10	TRBJ1-5	TRBV28	ASSLLRPPQH
13	TRBJ2-1	TRBV11-3	ASSLGLAGASEQF
14	TRBJ2-2	TRBV7-2	ASSLSPSGNTGELF
11	TRBJ1-2	TRBV28	ASSPRTGLGYT
9	TRBJ2-3	TRBV20-1	SARAVDTQY
15	TRBJ1-4	TRBV4-1	ASSHNTRGPLHEKLV
14	TRBJ2-7	TRBV27	ASSPQALAGAVEQY
12	TRBJ1-1	TRBV7-8	ASSPRDRNTEAF
14	TRBJ2-1	TRBV4-1	ASSPRTSGVYNEQF
13	TRBJ2-2	TRBV27	ASSPSDSTTGELF